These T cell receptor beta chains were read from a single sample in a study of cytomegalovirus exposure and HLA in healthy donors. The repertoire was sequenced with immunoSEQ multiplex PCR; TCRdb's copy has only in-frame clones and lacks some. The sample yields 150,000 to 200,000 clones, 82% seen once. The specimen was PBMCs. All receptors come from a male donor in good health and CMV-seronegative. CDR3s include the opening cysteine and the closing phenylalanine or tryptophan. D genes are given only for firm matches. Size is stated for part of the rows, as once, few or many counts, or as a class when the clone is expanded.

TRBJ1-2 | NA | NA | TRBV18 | CASSPSAAPGGYTF | TGTGCCAGCTCACCGTCGGCAGCTCCGGGTGGCTACACCTTC
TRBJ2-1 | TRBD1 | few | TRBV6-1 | CASSEAYRGNEQFF | TGTGCCAGCAGTGAAGCCTACAGGGGGAATGAGCAGTTCTTC
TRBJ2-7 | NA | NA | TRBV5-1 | CASSSGGGQLEQYF | TGCGCCAGCAGCTCCGGGGGGGGACAGCTCGAGCAGTACTTC
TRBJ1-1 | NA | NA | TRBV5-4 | CASSSTVNTEAFF | TGTGCCAGCAGCTCAACAGTGAACACTGAAGCTTTCTTT
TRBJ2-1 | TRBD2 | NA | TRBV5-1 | CASSTTSGMGHEQFF | TGCGCCAGCAGCACGACTAGCGGGATGGGCCATGAGCAGTTCTTC
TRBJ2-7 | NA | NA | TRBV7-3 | CASSSGLTPYEQYF | TGTGCCAGCAGCTCCGGACTAACCCCATACGAGCAGTACTTC
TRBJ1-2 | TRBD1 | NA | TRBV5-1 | CTSSAGTGGLYGYTF | TGCACCAGCAGCGCCGGGACAGGGGGACTCTATGGCTACACCTTC
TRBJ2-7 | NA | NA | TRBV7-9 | CASSLVGGRIYEQYF | TGTGCCAGCAGCTTAGTAGGAGGGCGGATCTACGAGCAGTACTTC
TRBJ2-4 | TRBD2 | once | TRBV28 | CASTFTGLAGAKNIQYF | TGTGCCAGCACCTTCACTGGACTAGCGGGAGCCAAAAACATTCAGTACTTC
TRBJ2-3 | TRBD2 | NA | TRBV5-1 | CASSVTSGEITDTQYF | TGCGCCAGCAGCGTGACTAGCGGGGAAATCACAGATACGCAGTATTTT
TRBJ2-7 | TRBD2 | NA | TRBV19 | CASSILEGSGENEQYF | TGTGCCAGTAGCATCCTGGAGGGTAGCGGGGAAAACGAGCAGTACTTC
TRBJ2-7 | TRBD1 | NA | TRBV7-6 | CASSLRDGTGLDEQYF | TGTGCCAGCAGCTTAAGAGACGGGACAGGGCTCGACGAGCAGTACTTC
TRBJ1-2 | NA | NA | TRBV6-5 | CASSYRENYGYTF | TGTGCCAGCAGTTACAGGGAGAACTATGGCTACACCTTC
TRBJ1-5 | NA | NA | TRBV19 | CASSPLIISNQPQHF | TGTGCCAGTAGCCCCCTAATTATTAGCAATCAGCCCCAGCATTTT
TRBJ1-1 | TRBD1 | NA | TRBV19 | CASRPIEQGNAEAFF | TGTGCCAGTAGACCAATCGAACAGGGGAACGCTGAAGCTTTCTTT
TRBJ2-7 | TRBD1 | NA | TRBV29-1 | CSIARGPNEQYF | TGCAGCATTGCCAGGGGGCCAAACGAGCAGTACTTC
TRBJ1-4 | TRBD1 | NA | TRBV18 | CATGQGSNSNEKLFF | TGTGCCACCGGACAGGGGAGTAATTCTAATGAAAAACTGTTTTTT
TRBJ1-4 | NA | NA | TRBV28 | CASQRYGVVFLVTNEKLFF | TGTGCCAGCCAACGTTACGGGGTGGTTTTTTTGGTGACTAATGAAAAACTGTTTTTT
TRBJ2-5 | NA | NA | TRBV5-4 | CASSFPLAGQETQYF | TGTGCCAGCAGCTTCCCGCTCGCGGGCCAAGAGACCCAGTACTTC
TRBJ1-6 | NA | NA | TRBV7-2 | CASSLAGPQSSYNSPLHF | TGTGCCAGCAGCTTAGCGGGCCCTCAGAGCTCCTATAATTCACCCCTCCACTTT
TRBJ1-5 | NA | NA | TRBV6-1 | CASSVSDNQPQHF | TGTGCCAGCAGTGTCAGCGACAATCAGCCCCAGCATTTT
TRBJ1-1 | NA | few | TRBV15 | CATTMGPKDTEAFF | TGTGCCACCACCATGGGGCCGAAGGACACTGAAGCTTTCTTT
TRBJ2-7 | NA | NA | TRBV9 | CASSQGPGNDYEQYF | TGTGCCAGCAGCCAGGGGCCAGGGAATGACTACGAGCAGTACTTC
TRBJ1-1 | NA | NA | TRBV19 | CASSMGVIGGPFTEAFF | TGTGCCAGTAGTATGGGGGTTATCGGGGGACCGTTCACTGAAGCTTTCTTT
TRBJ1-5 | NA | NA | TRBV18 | CASSPTLSGQPQHF | TGTGCCAGCTCACCCACACTTTCGGGGCAGCCCCAGCATTTT
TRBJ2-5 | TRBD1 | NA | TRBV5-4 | CASSYDRVQETQYF | TGTGCCAGCAGCTATGACAGGGTCCAAGAGACCCAGTACTTC
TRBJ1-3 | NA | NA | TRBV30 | CAWSGTGGNTIYF | TGTGCCTGGAGCGGAACAGGGGGAAACACCATATATTTT
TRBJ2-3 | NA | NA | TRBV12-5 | CASGTTTDTQYF | TGTGCTAGTGGCACTACCACAGATACGCAGTATTTT
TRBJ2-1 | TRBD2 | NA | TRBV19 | CASTKGTSGGINEQFF | TGTGCCAGCACCAAAGGGACTAGCGGGGGAATCAATGAGCAGTTCTTC